The 19 T cell receptor beta chains given below trace back to one sample, sequenced in a study of draining lymph node invasion in breast cancer. TCRdb used MiXCR to reprocess the bulk RNA-seq reads, holding one entry per CDR3 protein. The table records roughly 2,000 distinct CDR3 sequences, around 85% of them present only once. The CD4+ CD45RA- CD25- gate defined the sorted memory conventional CD4 T cells. Material for sequencing was sorted memory CD4+ effector T cells from a lymph node. These receptors were collected from a female donor with luminal breast cancer.

The chain carries TRBV13 and TRBJ1-1; the match to TRBD1 covers 12 bases. The germline CDR1 and CDR2 sequences are PRHDT and FYEKMQ (reference sequence). V shed 5 bases and J 2 bases; nucleotides not matched to a gene: 3. The CDR3 covers 15 residues. CDR3 sequence (DNA): TGTGCCAGCAGCCGGGACAGGGGGCTTAACACTGAAGCTTTCTTT. Translation: CASSRDRGLNTEAFF.

This sequence joins TRBV5-6 and TRBJ2-6; D not certain. The CDR3 is 14 amino acids. The V gene lost 1 base and the J gene lost 4 bases, with 6 bases spanning the gap. Germline V lookup: CDR1 SGHDT, CDR2 YYEEEE. The CDR3 bases are TGTGCCAGCAGCTTGAGCTCCGGGGCCAACGTCCTGACTTTC. It translates to CASSLSSGANVLTF.

The chain employs TRBV20-1 and TRBJ2-3; the D is unclear. The CDR3 has 12 amino acids. From germline, CDR1 is DFQATT and CDR2 SNEGSKA (reference sequence). The V and J ends lost 1 base and 6 bases respectively, with 8 bases between them. Written as DNA, the CDR3 is TGCAGTGCTAGAGGGACCGCGGATACGCAGTATTTT. This codes for CSARGTADTQYF.

The CDR3 DNA reads TGTGCCAGCTACGGACTAGCGGGGGGGAGGGATACGCAGTATTTT. Protein: CASYGLAGGRDTQYF. The chain is built from TRBV2 and TRBJ2-3; 15 bases are a match to TRBD2. With V trimmed by 8 bases and J by 6 bases, 6 bases remained unmatched. This CDR3 is 15 amino acids long. The germline V gene has CDR1 SNHLY and CDR2 FYNNEI.

The CDR3 DNA is TGTGCCAGCTCACCGGGACAAAATCAGCCCCAGCATTTT. This translates into CASSPGQNQPQHF. The rearrangement links TRBV18 to TRBJ1-5, with TRBD1 as a possible D gene (6 bases). Germline values: CDR1 KGHSH, CDR2 LQKENI. Trimming shortened V by 3 bases and J by 4 bases, and 7 bases separated the two germline ends. The CDR3 is made up of 13 amino acids.

The gene calls are TRBV12-3 or TRBV12-4 and TRBJ2-2; the D gene could be TRBD1 or TRBD2 (5 bases each). Trimming left V 5 bases short and J 6 bases short, with 22 bases between. This CDR3 has 17 amino acids. The CDR3 is CASSVRSGLAGAGELFF. CDR3 coding DNA: TGTGCCAGCAGTGTACGCTCGGGGCTCGCCGGCGCCGGGGAGCTGTTTTTT.

The chain carries TRBV30 and TRBJ1-1; no clear D gene. The CDR3 runs 13 residues. Trimming cost V 2 bases and J 5 bases, with 12 bases left between them. The germline V gene has CDR1 GTSNPN and CDR2 SVGIG (reference sequence). The CDR3 protein is CAWSRRFGTEAFF. The CDR3 nucleotides read TGTGCCTGGAGTCGGAGATTTGGTACTGAAGCTTTCTTT.

With regard to this clonotype: A junction end diverges from the germline sequence, so it may reflect a read error. V is TRBV20-1 and J is TRBJ2-2; D is tentatively TRBD1 or TRBD2 (5 bases each). The CDR3 contains 17 residues. Germline-derived CDR1 and CDR2 are DFQATT and SNEGSKA (reference sequence). The CDR3 region is CSAGPGTDTLDTGELFF. The CDR3 DNA follows: TGCAGTGCTGGACCTGGGACCGACACGTTAGACACCGGTGAGCTGTTTTTT.

The chain couples TRBV4-2 to TRBJ2-7; no definite D call. The germline gives CDR1 LGHNA, CDR2 YNFKEQ. The V end was cut by 4 bases, the J end by 0 bases, with 7 bases between. The CDR3 contains 13 residues. DNA of the CDR3: TGTGCCAGCAGCCCCAGACACTCCTACGAGCAGTACTTC. Amino acids: CASSPRHSYEQYF.

This sequence joins TRBV20-1 and TRBJ1-2; D unresolved. The CDR3 spans 12 residues. Per the germline V gene, CDR1 is DFQATT and CDR2 is SNEGSKA (reference sequence). V gave up 1 base and J gave up 5 bases, with 8 bases separating them. The CDR3 loop reads CSARGVQYGYTF. The CDR3 DNA follows: TGCAGTGCTAGAGGGGTTCAGTATGGCTACACCTTC.

The chain combines TRBV11-2 with TRBJ1-5, with 7 bases matching TRBD1. This CDR3 comprises 15 residues. Germline CDR1 reads SGHAT; CDR2 reads FQNNGV. V shed 3 bases, J shed 2 bases, and the junction held 4 bases outside the gene matches. CDR3 amino acids: CASSLTGMGNQPQHF. The CDR3 nucleotides are TGTGCCAGCAGCTTGACAGGGATGGGCAATCAGCCCCAGCATTTT.

This chain uses TRBV30 with TRBJ1-1, with D perhaps TRBD1 (5 bases). The V gene lost 3 bases and the J gene lost 4 bases, with 6 bases spanning the gap. Germline lookup yields CDR1 GTSNPN and CDR2 SVGIG (reference sequence). The CDR3 contains 11 residues. The CDR3 is CAWSQGTEAFF. The CDR3 DNA reads as TGTGCCTGGAGCCAGGGCACTGAAGCTTTCTTT. Combining the CDR3 with reference TRBV30 and TRBJ1-1 gives the whole variable domain SQTIHQWPATLVQPVGSPLSLECTVEGTSNPNLYWYRQAAGRGLQLLFYSVGIGQISSEVPQNLSASRPQDRQFILSSKKLLLSDSGFYLCAWSQGTEAFFGQGTRLTVV.

This rearrangement joins TRBV5-6 to TRBJ2-1, with TRBD2 matching 8 bases. The germline V gene encodes CDR1 SGHDT and CDR2 YYEEEE. Germline trimming cut 0 bases from V and 6 bases from J; bases unmatched to any gene: 5. The CDR3 totals 15 residues. CDR3: CASSLAGGAGNEQFF. CDR3 DNA sequence: TGTGCCAGCAGCTTGGCCGGGGGGGCCGGCAATGAGCAGTTCTTC.

This rearrangement joins TRBV24-1 to TRBJ2-4, with TRBD1 identical over 10 bases. This CDR3 comprises 16 residues. Germline trimming cut 3 bases from V and 3 bases from J; bases unmatched to any gene: 4. CDR1 KGHDR and CDR2 SFDVKD come from the germline V gene. CDR3 loop: CATSDPDRGDKNIQYF. CDR3 in DNA: TGTGCCACCAGTGATCCGGACAGGGGGGACAAAAACATTCAGTACTTC.

The CDR3 spells CASKSALGREKLFF. The CDR3 coding sequence is TGTGCCAGCAAGTCCGCGCTGGGTCGAGAAAAACTGTTTTTT. The rearrangement uses TRBV6-2 or TRBV6-3 and TRBJ1-4, with D unclear. Germline V lookup: CDR1 MNHEY, CDR2 SVGEGT. The V end was cut by 7 bases, the J end by 8 bases, with 17 bases between. The CDR3 loop spans 14 amino acids.

The CDR3 DNA reads as TGCAGTGCTAGAGCCCTTGCTGGCGGCTGGACAGATACGCAGTATTTT. Its translation: CSARALAGGWTDTQYF. The rearrangement joins TRBV20-1 to TRBJ2-3; no reliable D call. Trimming took 1 base from V and 3 from J, leaving 17 bases between them. This CDR3 is 16 amino acids long. Germline V lookup: CDR1 DFQATT, CDR2 SNEGSKA (reference sequence).

The V and J genes are TRBV7-2 and TRBJ1-5; TRBD1 aligns across 10 bases. Germline V gene lookup returns CDR1 SGHTA and CDR2 FQGNSA. Trimming cost V 4 bases and J 6 bases; bases outside gene matches: 9. The CDR3 contains 16 residues. DNA for the CDR3: TGTGCCAGCAGCTACTCCGGGACAGGGGTCAGTCAGCCCCAGCATTTT. Translating it yields CASSYSGTGVSQPQHF.

As for this clonotype: Mismatch with germline at one junction end may stem from a read error. The chain joins TRBV7-2 to TRBJ1-6; D is possibly TRBD1 (6 bases). The CDR3 contains 14 residues. The V gene's germline CDR1 is SGHTA and CDR2 FQGNSA. The CDR3 DNA is TGTGCCAGCAGCTCCACAGGGTTAGGGTCACCCATCCACTTT. Its translation is CASSSTGLGSPIHF.

The rearrangement links TRBV6-2 or TRBV6-3 to TRBJ1-1; no reliable D call. The CDR3 sequence is 13 residues long. With 2 bases removed from V and 2 bases from J, the gap between germline ends came to 6 bases. The germline V gene encodes CDR1 MNHEY and CDR2 SVGEGT. Here the CDR3 reads CASSYEVNTEAFF. The CDR3 coding sequence is TGTGCCAGCAGTTACGAGGTTAACACTGAAGCTTTCTTT.